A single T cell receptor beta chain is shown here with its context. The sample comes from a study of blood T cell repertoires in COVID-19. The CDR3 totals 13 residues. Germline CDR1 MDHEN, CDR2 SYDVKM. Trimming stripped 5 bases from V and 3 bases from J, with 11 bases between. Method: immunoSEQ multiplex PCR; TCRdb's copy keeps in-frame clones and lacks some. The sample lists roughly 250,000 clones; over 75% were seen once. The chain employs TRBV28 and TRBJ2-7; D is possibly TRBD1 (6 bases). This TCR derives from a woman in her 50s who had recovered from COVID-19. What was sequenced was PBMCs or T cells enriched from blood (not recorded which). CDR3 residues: CASSRTGYYEQYF. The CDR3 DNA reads TGTGCCAGCAGTCGAACAGGGTACTACGAGCAGTACTTC.